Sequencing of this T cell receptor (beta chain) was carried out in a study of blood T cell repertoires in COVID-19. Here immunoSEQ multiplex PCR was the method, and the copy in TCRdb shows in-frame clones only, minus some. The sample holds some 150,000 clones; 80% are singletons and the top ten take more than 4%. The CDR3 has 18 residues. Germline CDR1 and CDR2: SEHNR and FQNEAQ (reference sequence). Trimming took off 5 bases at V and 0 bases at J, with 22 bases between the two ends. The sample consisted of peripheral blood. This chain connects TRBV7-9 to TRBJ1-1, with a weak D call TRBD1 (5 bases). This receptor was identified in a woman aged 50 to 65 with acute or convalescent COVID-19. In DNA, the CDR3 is TGTGCCAGCAGCCCTGGGGCGGGGTCGGTCTTAATGAACACTGAAGCTTTCTTT. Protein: CASSPGAGSVLMNTEAFF.